The rows below give T cell receptor beta chains drawn from one sample of a study of somatic mutations in cytotoxic T cells in rheumatoid arthritis. Clones were sequenced by immunoSEQ multiplex PCR, and TCRdb holds only the in-frame ones, with some missing. Seen here are approximately 3,100 clones, around 80% observed once, and the top ten hold around an eighth. Specimen: CD8+ T cells sorted from blood. The receptors were sampled from a woman between 50 and 59 years old with rheumatoid arthritis. Both conserved end residues are part of each CDR3. Fields, in order: D gene, clone size, J gene, CDR3 length, V gene, CDR3 protein, CDR3 DNA. A D gene is named only where the DNA matches it firmly. Not every row has a clone size; where given, it reads once, few, many or a size class.

TRBD2	.	TRBJ2-7	15	TRBV4-1	CASSQEGGGTYEQYF	TGCGCCAGCAGCCAAGAAGGCGGGGGGACCTACGAGCAGTACTTC
.	.	TRBJ1-1	13	TRBV4-2	CASGAGGHTEAFF	TGTGCCAGCGGGGCGGGGGGGCACACTGAAGCTTTCTTT
TRBD1	.	TRBJ2-1	15	TRBV6-5	CASSNDRQGWDEQFF	TGTGCCAGCAGTAACGATCGACAGGGGTGGGATGAGCAGTTCTTC
TRBD1	few	TRBJ2-7	16	TRBV7-8	CASSYALDRAGFEQYF	TGTGCCAGCAGCTACGCACTGGACAGGGCGGGTTTCGAGCAGTACTTC
TRBD1	.	TRBJ2-7	15	TRBV15	CATSRARTGNYEQYF	TGTGCCACCAGCAGGGCGCGGACAGGGAACTACGAGCAGTACTTC
.	.	TRBJ2-5	15	TRBV6-1	CASSAVSGDQETQYF	TGTGCCAGCAGTGCGGTGTCAGGGGACCAAGAGACCCAGTACTTC
TRBD2	.	TRBJ2-7	14	TRBV10-3	CAISGAGGAYEQYF	TGTGCCATCAGTGGGGCGGGGGGCGCCTACGAGCAGTACTTC
.	.	TRBJ2-1	15	TRBV10-3	CAISESAGGYNEQFF	TGTGCCATCAGTGAGTCGGCAGGTGGCTACAATGAGCAGTTCTTC
TRBD2	.	TRBJ2-7	12	TRBV10-3	CATLAGGNEQYF	TGTGCCACCCTAGCGGGAGGGAACGAGCAGTACTTC
TRBD2	.	TRBJ2-5	17	TRBV7-9	CASSRSTSGSRVETQYF	TGTGCCAGCAGCCGAAGCACTAGCGGGAGCCGGGTAGAGACCCAGTACTTC
TRBD1	few	TRBJ1-6	14	TRBV6-4	CASSDGQGNSPLHF	TGTGCCAGCAGTGACGGACAGGGTAATTCACCCCTCCACTTT
TRBD1	.	TRBJ1-6	14	TRBV27	CASRSFTGGSPLHF	TGTGCCAGCAGATCCTTCACAGGGGGATCACCCCTCCACTTT
TRBD2	.	TRBJ2-3	13	TRBV25-1	CASGASGSDTQYF	TGTGCCAGCGGGGCTAGCGGGAGTGATACGCAGTATTTT
TRBD2	.	TRBJ2-1	16	TRBV4-1	CASSLERELSYNEQFF	TGCGCCAGCAGTTTGGAGCGGGAGCTGTCCTACAATGAGCAGTTCTTC
.	.	TRBJ2-7	15	TRBV10-2	CASSEQALSSYEQYF	TGCGCCAGCAGTGAGCAAGCTCTGAGCTCCTACGAGCAGTACTTC
.	.	TRBJ1-1	15	TRBV11-2	CASRPGGGQLTEAFF	TGTGCCAGCAGGCCCGGGGGGGGACAACTCACTGAAGCTTTCTTT
TRBD2	.	TRBJ2-7	16	TRBV29-1	CSVVLWGGRAVDEQYF	TGCAGCGTTGTTCTTTGGGGCGGGAGGGCCGTTGACGAGCAGTACTTC
TRBD1	.	TRBJ2-1	15	TRBV7-7	CASSLGQGPYNEQFF	TGTGCTAGCAGCCTAGGACAGGGTCCCTACAATGAGCAGTTCTTC
.	.	TRBJ2-3	17	TRBV10-3	CAISDLPRRAGLDTQYF	TGTGCCATCAGTGATTTGCCGCGTCGGGCAGGGCTAGATACGCAGTATTTT
.	.	TRBJ2-1	13	TRBV27	CASSVTGNHEQFF	TGTGCCAGCAGTGTCACAGGGAACCATGAGCAGTTCTTC
.	.	TRBJ2-1	13	TRBV29-1	CSVAGHDYNEQFF	TGCAGCGTTGCGGGACATGACTACAATGAGCAGTTCTTC
.	.	TRBJ2-2	16	TRBV7-9	CASIPPRGANTGELFF	TGTGCCAGCATCCCTCCCAGGGGCGCGAACACCGGGGAGCTGTTTTTT
.	.	TRBJ1-4	13	TRBV7-9	CASSPPSREKLFF	TGTGCCAGCAGCCCCCCTTCTAGGGAAAAACTGTTTTTT
.	.	TRBJ1-3	12	TRBV19	CASSDGGNTIYF	TGTGCCAGTAGTGATGGCGGAAACACCATATATTTT
.	.	TRBJ1-2	14	TRBV28	CASSFPGRGYGYTF	TGTGCCAGCAGTTTTCCAGGCCGAGGGTATGGCTACACCTTC
.	.	TRBJ1-4	17	TRBV27	CASSLSQGLYANEKLFF	TGTGCCAGCAGTTTATCACAGGGTTTGTACGCTAATGAAAAACTGTTTTTT
.	.	TRBJ2-2	16	TRBV28	CASSLPREQNTGELFF	TGTGCCAGCAGTTTACCACGGGAGCAGAACACCGGGGAGCTGTTTTTT
.	.	TRBJ1-1	12	TRBV5-1	CASTGMGTEAFF	TGCGCCAGCACGGGGATGGGCACTGAAGCTTTCTTT
.	.	TRBJ1-5	14	TRBV10-2	CASSESGGIQPQHF	TGCGCCAGCAGTGAGTCCGGGGGGATTCAGCCCCAGCATTTT
.	.	TRBJ2-7	16	TRBV28	CASSAGVIKLSYEQYF	TGTGCCAGCAGTGCCGGAGTCATTAAGTTATCCTACGAGCAGTACTTC
.	.	TRBJ2-4	15	TRBV2	CASAPPPPGKNIQYF	TGTGCCAGCGCTCCACCCCCTCCCGGCAAAAACATTCAGTACTTC
TRBD2	.	TRBJ2-1	14	TRBV6-5	CASSTGLAGNEQFF	TGTGCCAGCAGCACGGGACTAGCGGGCAATGAGCAGTTCTTC
TRBD1	.	TRBJ2-3	14	TRBV5-1	CASSTGQATDTQYF	TGCGCCAGCAGCACTGGACAGGCCACAGATACGCAGTATTTT
.	.	TRBJ2-1	15	TRBV9	CASSVSGISYNEQFF	TGTGCCAGCAGCGTGAGCGGCATCTCCTACAATGAGCAGTTCTTC
.	.	TRBJ2-5	14	TRBV29-1	CSVFLRELMETQYF	TGCAGCGTTTTCTTACGGGAGTTAATGGAGACCCAGTACTTC
.	.	TRBJ1-5	15	TRBV19	CASSIGDTLNQPQHF	TGTGCCAGTAGTATAGGAGACACCCTCAATCAGCCCCAGCATTTT
TRBD2	.	TRBJ2-5	15	TRBV27	CASSLAGTSRETQYF	TGTGCCAGCAGTTTAGCCGGGACTAGCAGAGAGACCCAGTACTTC
TRBD2	.	TRBJ2-2	15	TRBV28	CASSLIGLAGGELFF	TGTGCCAGCAGTTTAATCGGACTAGCCGGCGGGGAGCTGTTTTTT
.	.	TRBJ2-2	15	TRBV5-6	CASRTRKQGTGELFF	TGTGCCAGCAGGACGCGAAAACAGGGAACCGGGGAGCTGTTTTTT
TRBD2	hyperexpanded	TRBJ2-2	18	TRBV9	CAGGGTSGRESCKGELFF	TGTGCCGGGGGGGGGACTAGCGGGAGGGAGAGCTGCAAGGGGGAGCTGTTTTTT
TRBD2	once	TRBJ2-7	14	TRBV5-6	CASSLGLAALEQYF	TGTGCCAGCAGCTTGGGGCTAGCGGCATTGGAGCAGTACTTC
TRBD1	few	TRBJ2-3	16	TRBV2	CASRPGTGYFTDTQYF	TGTGCCAGCCGTCCCGGGACAGGTTACTTTACAGATACGCAGTATTTT
TRBD1	.	TRBJ1-5	14	TRBV6-5	CASCPGQGHQPQHF	TGTGCCAGTTGTCCGGGACAGGGACATCAGCCCCAGCATTTT
.	.	TRBJ2-1	14	TRBV27	CASSFVTPNNEQFF	TGTGCCAGCAGTTTCGTCACTCCCAACAATGAGCAGTTCTTC
.	.	TRBJ2-7	13	TRBV6-1	CASSEPEDYEQYF	TGTGCCAGCAGTGAACCTGAGGACTACGAGCAGTACTTC
.	.	TRBJ1-1	13	TRBV6-5	CASCWTANTEAFF	TGTGCCAGCTGTTGGACAGCGAACACTGAAGCTTTCTTT
TRBD1	.	TRBJ2-7	16	TRBV6-1	CASSEVGGTGSYEQYF	TGTGCCAGCAGTGAAGTGGGTGGGACAGGGTCCTACGAGCAGTACTTC
.	once	TRBJ2-5	13	TRBV18	CASSPSDSLEQYF	TGTGCCAGCTCACCATCGGACAGCTTGGAGCAGTACTTC
TRBD1	.	TRBJ2-7	17	TRBV28	CASSQVPGTGVFYEQYF	TGTGCCAGCAGCCAAGTGCCCGGGACAGGGGTTTTTTACGAGCAGTACTTC
.	few	TRBJ2-7	15	TRBV2	CASKTGSGELYEQYF	TGTGCCAGCAAAACAGGGTCCGGGGAACTCTACGAGCAGTACTTC
TRBD2	large	TRBJ2-1	15	TRBV5-1	CASSSAGEPVNEQFF	TGCGCCAGCAGCTCGGCGGGGGAGCCGGTCAATGAGCAGTTCTTC
.	.	TRBJ1-4	14	TRBV5-7	CASSFGLFNEKLFF	TGTGCCAGCAGCTTCGGACTCTTTAATGAAAAACTGTTTTTT
TRBD2	.	TRBJ2-2	15	TRBV7-8	CASSYGGGATGELFF	TGTGCCAGCAGCTACGGGGGAGGGGCCACCGGGGAGCTGTTTTTT
TRBD2	.	TRBJ2-7	15	TRBV4-1	CASSQELAGAYEQYF	TGCGCCAGCAGCCAAGAACTAGCGGGAGCCTACGAGCAGTACTTC